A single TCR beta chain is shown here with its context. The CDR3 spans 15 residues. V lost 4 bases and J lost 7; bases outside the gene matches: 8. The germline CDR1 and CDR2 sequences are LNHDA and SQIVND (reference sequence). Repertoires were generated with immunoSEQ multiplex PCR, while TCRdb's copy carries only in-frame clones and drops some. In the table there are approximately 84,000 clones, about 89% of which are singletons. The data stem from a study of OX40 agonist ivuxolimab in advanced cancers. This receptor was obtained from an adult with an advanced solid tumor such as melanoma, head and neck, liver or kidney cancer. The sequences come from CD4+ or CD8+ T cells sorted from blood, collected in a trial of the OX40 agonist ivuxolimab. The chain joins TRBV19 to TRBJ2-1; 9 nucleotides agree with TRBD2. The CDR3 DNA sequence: TGTGCCAGTAGTACTCTAGCGGGGCGTGGAAATGAGCAGTTCTTC. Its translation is CASSTLAGRGNEQFF.